The rows below give T cell receptor beta chains drawn from one sample of a study of blood T cell repertoires in COVID-19. The assay was immunoSEQ multiplex PCR, and TCRdb's table has in-frame clones only and misses some. The sample lists a few hundred thousand clones; 70% to 90% were seen once. What was sequenced was PBMCs or T cells enriched from blood (not recorded which). These receptors were collected from a woman between 40 and 50 years old with acute COVID-19. Each CDR3 is given with its conserved first and last residue. The D gene is left open where the match is weak. Some rows mark clone size as missing; the rest say once, few, many or name a class of expanded clone.

D | J | size | V | DNA | CDR3
TRBD1 | TRBJ2-2 | - | TRBV6-5 | TGTGCCAGCAGAACGACAGGGGCCGGGGAGCTGTTTTTT | CASRTTGAGELFF
TRBD1 | TRBJ1-5 | - | TRBV7-9 | TGTGCCAGCAGCATCGGGACAGGGTTTGGCAATCAGCCCCAGCATTTT | CASSIGTGFGNQPQHF
TRBD2 | TRBJ2-7 | - | TRBV6-5 | TGTGCCAGCAGTTACGAGACTAGCGGTTCCTACGAGCAGTACTTC | CASSYETSGSYEQYF
- | TRBJ2-1 | - | TRBV30 | TGTGCCTGGAGTGCGCGGAACAATGAGCAGTTCTTC | CAWSARNNEQFF
- | TRBJ2-3 | - | TRBV28 | TGTGCCAGCAGTTCTCTTAGCGTCCCAGATACGCAGTATTTT | CASSSLSVPDTQYF
TRBD2 | TRBJ2-7 | few | TRBV4-1 | TGCGCCAGCAGCCAAGACCCCCATCTAGCGGGAGGACACGAGCAGTACTTC | CASSQDPHLAGGHEQYF
TRBD1 | TRBJ1-2 | - | TRBV28 | TGTGCCATCGACGGGACAGGGCCATATGGCTACACCTTC | CAIDGTGPYGYTF
- | TRBJ1-2 | few | TRBV6-5 | TGTGCCAGCAGTTACGACGCGGGTGGGGATGGCTACACCTTC | CASSYDAGGDGYTF
- | TRBJ2-7 | few | TRBV7-9 | TGTGCCAGCAGCCACCGGGACAAGAGCGAGCAGTACTTC | CASSHRDKSEQYF
- | TRBJ1-5 | - | TRBV2 | TGTGCCAGCAGTGAACCACAGGGCGGTCAGCCCCAGCATTTT | CASSEPQGGQPQHF
TRBD2 | TRBJ2-1 | once | TRBV19 | TGTGCCAGTAGTATCGGGACTAGCTCCTACAATGAGCAGTTCTTC | CASSIGTSSYNEQFF
TRBD1 | TRBJ1-1 | - | TRBV5-1 | TGCGCCAGCAGCTTAGCGACAGGGATGGGGACTGAAGCTTTCTTT | CASSLATGMGTEAFF
- | TRBJ2-7 | many | TRBV11-3 | TGTGCCAGCAGCTTAGAAAGCGGCCCCTACGAGCAGTACTTC | CASSLESGPYEQYF
- | TRBJ2-5 | - | TRBV5-5 | TGTGCCAGCATGAGGAGGAATGAGAGGGAGACCCAGTACTTC | CASMRRNERETQYF
TRBD1 | TRBJ2-1 | - | TRBV7-2 | TGTGCCAGCAGCTTAATGGCGCGAACCACGGGACAGGGTGTAAATGAGCAGTTCTTC | CASSLMARTTGQGVNEQFF
- | TRBJ1-1 | once | TRBV28 | TGTGCCAGCAGTCCGTCAGGTACTGAAGCTTTCTTT | CASSPSGTEAFF
- | TRBJ1-1 | - | TRBV10-3 | TGTGCCATCAGCCTGGGAGGGAAGAACACTGAAGCTTTCTTT | CAISLGGKNTEAFF
TRBD1 | TRBJ1-1 | - | TRBV28 | TGTGCCAGCAGTTACAGGGTAGGGGGCCCAATGAACACTGAAGCTTTCTTT | CASSYRVGGPMNTEAFF
- | TRBJ1-3 | - | TRBV28 | TGTGCCAGCGGGACTCCTGGAAACACCATATATTTT | CASGTPGNTIYF
TRBD2 | TRBJ2-7 | - | TRBV2 | TGTGCCAGCCTAGCTCCTTCGATGGGACTAAACGAGCAGTACTTC | CASLAPSMGLNEQYF
- | TRBJ2-3 | once | TRBV5-1 | TGCGCCAGCAGCTTGCGGCCAGGAGGTTCTCCACCGTCAGATACGCAGTATTTT | CASSLRPGGSPPSDTQYF